The 23 T cell receptor beta chains in this list originate from one sample, sequenced in a study of shared clonotypes between healthy human individuals. Sequencing was performed with immunoSEQ multiplex PCR; in TCRdb, only in-frame clones are kept and a portion is missing. The sample yields fewer than 3 million clones, about nine tenths seen once. Sequencing was carried out using naive CD4+ T cells from PBMCs. Subset here: CD45RA+ positively selected. These receptors were taken from a man aged 18-30 years in good health. Some clones in this sample may be carry-over from other donors' samples.

CDR3 residues: CASSLGPSGGQETQYF. In DNA, the CDR3 is TGTGCCAGCAGCTTAGGGCCTAGCGGGGGCCAAGAGACCCAGTACTTC. The chain carries TRBV7-2 and TRBJ2-5; the match to TRBD2 covers 10 bases. From germline, CDR1 is SGHTA and CDR2 FQGNSA. The ends lost 1 base at V and 1 base at J; junction bases unmatched: 3. The CDR3 has 16 amino acids. The variable domain in full, with the rest retrieved from reference TRBV7-2 and TRBJ2-5, is GAGVSQSPSNKVTEKGKDVELRCDPISGHTALYWYRQSLGQGLEFLIYFQGNSAPDKSGLPSDRFSAERTGGSVSTLTIQRTQQEDSAVYLCASSLGPSGGQETQYFGPGTRLLVL.

This clone was found once. The chain has TRBV5-4 and TRBJ1-4; 7 positions agree with TRBD1. V trimming: 5 bases; J trimming: 0 bases; junction bases outside the gene matches: 7. CDR3 length: 16 amino acids. Germline V lookup: CDR1 SGHNT, CDR2 YYREEE (reference sequence). CDR3 coding DNA: TGTGCCAGCAGTTCTCTCCAGGGGGCAACTAATGAAAAACTGTTTTTT. Its protein is CASSSLQGATNEKLFF.

The chain recombines TRBV9 with TRBJ2-3; maybe TRBD2 (7 bases). Germline values: CDR1 SGDLS, CDR2 YYNGEE. The CDR3 contains 14 residues. Trimming shortened V by 0 bases and J by 4 bases, and 9 bases separated the two germline ends. CDR3 nucleotides: TGTGCCAGCAGCGTAGTGGGGGGGCCAGATACGCAGTATTTT. It encodes CASSVVGGPDTQYF.

Remarks on this clone: Within the sample, other DNA sequences also encode this same CDR3. The chain recombines TRBV9 with TRBJ1-2; D unclear. The CDR3 sequence is 14 residues long. V dropped 0 bases and J dropped 0 bases, with 6 bases sitting between them. Germline V CDR1 and CDR2: SGDLS, YYNGEE. For the CDR3, the DNA is TGTGCCAGCAGCGTAGGTGGGACTAACTATGGCTACACCTTC. It codes for CASSVGGTNYGYTF.

For the CDR3, the DNA is TGTGCCAGCAGGGCCGGGACTAGCGCTCTTAGCTCCTACGAGCAGTACTTC. Protein: CASRAGTSALSSYEQYF. This chain connects TRBV2 to TRBJ2-7; 10 bases are shared with TRBD2. Unmatched junction bases numbered 11, after V lost 6 bases and J lost 0 bases. Germline CDR1 SNHLY, CDR2 FYNNEI. The length of the CDR3 is 17 residues.

This chain uses TRBV10-3 with TRBJ2-1; 14 positions agree with TRBD2. V lost 0 bases, J lost 7 bases, and 5 bases stayed unmatched. This CDR3 contains 17 residues. Germline V gives CDR1 ENHRY, CDR2 SYGVKD. The CDR3, as DNA: TGTGCCATCAGTGAGTCAGGGACTAGCGGGGGCGGGAATGAGCAGTTCTTC. This sequence encodes CAISESGTSGGGNEQFF.

The chain joins TRBV6-5 to TRBJ2-7; 8 bases match TRBD1. Trimming at V came to 4 bases and at J to 0 bases, leaving 5 bases not matched to a gene. Germline V gene data show CDR1 as MNHEY and CDR2 as SVGAGI. The CDR3 runs 15 residues. As DNA, the CDR3 is TGTGCCAGCAGTTCCTCGGGACAGGTCTCCTACGAGCAGTACTTC. Protein sequence: CASSSSGQVSYEQYF.

The chain uses TRBV28 and TRBJ2-3, with unresolved D. This CDR3 is built from 18 residues. Germline V lookup: CDR1 MDHEN, CDR2 SYDVKM. With 1 base removed from V and 2 bases from J, the gap between germline ends came to 19 bases. In DNA, the CDR3 is TGTGCCAGCAGTTTATCTCCCTTTTCGGCCCTATACACAGATACGCAGTATTTT. Encoded protein: CASSLSPFSALYTDTQYF.

V is TRBV7-3 and J is TRBJ2-3, with a tentative D call TRBD2 (7 bases). The germline CDR1 and CDR2 sequences are SGHTA and FQGTGA. The germline V and J ends were trimmed by 2 bases and 2 bases, with 23 bases remaining between them. This CDR3 has 19 residues. CDR3 amino acids: CASSLLGGRSSGNTDTQYF. In DNA form, the CDR3 reads TGTGCCAGCAGCTTATTAGGGGGGAGATCTAGCGGAAACACAGATACGCAGTATTTT.

This chain links TRBV29-1 with TRBJ2-3; 11 bases align to TRBD1. The V segment lost 6 bases and the J segment 3 bases; nucleotides outside the gene matches: 8. The CDR3 has 15 amino acids. Germline CDR1 SQVTM, CDR2 ANQGSEA. CDR3 in amino acids: CSVALGQGETDTQYF. CDR3 nucleotides: TGCAGCGTGGCCCTGGGACAGGGGGAAACAGATACGCAGTATTTT.

In its sample, this clone ranks as medium-sized (0.01 to 0.1%). The chain combines TRBV5-1 with TRBJ1-1; D is unresolved. The V and J ends lost 5 bases and 1 base respectively, with 6 bases between them. The germline gives CDR1 SGHRS, CDR2 YFSETQ. The CDR3 is made up of 12 amino acids. The CDR3 DNA reads as TGCGCCAGCAGTACGGCGAACACTGAAGCTTTCTTT. As protein: CASSTANTEAFF.

The rearrangement links TRBV28 to TRBJ1-1, with D perhaps matching TRBD1 (6 bases). Germline CDR1 reads MDHEN; CDR2 reads SYDVKM. The CDR3 consists of 15 residues. With 6 bases removed from V and 5 bases from J, the gap between germline ends came to 19 bases. The CDR3 region is CASSLGGTGRTEAFF. The CDR3 nucleotides read TGTGCCAGCAGCCTCGGGGGTACAGGGCGGACTGAAGCTTTCTTT.

This clone was observed a handful of times. The chain links TRBV7-8 to TRBJ1-1; D is uncertain. The CDR3 spans 14 residues. Per the germline V gene, CDR1 is SGHVS and CDR2 is FQNEAQ. The V end was cut by 5 bases, the J end by 0 bases, with 10 bases between. The CDR3 DNA reads TGTGCCAGCAGCCGTCAAAAGGTGAACACTGAAGCTTTCTTT. Translation: CASSRQKVNTEAFF.

The chain combines TRBV28 with TRBJ1-2; 7 nucleotides align to TRBD1. The germline V gene encodes CDR1 MDHEN and CDR2 SYDVKM. The trim removed 2 bases at V and 7 bases at J, leaving 13 bases unmatched. The CDR3 has 16 amino acids. The CDR3 protein is CASSLLTGAGSRGYTF. CDR3 sequence (DNA): TGTGCCAGCAGTTTACTAACAGGGGCGGGGTCCCGTGGCTACACCTTC.

Here the CDR3 reads CASSVGLAGSGDTQYF. Here the CDR3 DNA reads TGTGCCAGCAGCGTAGGACTAGCGGGAAGTGGCGATACGCAGTATTTT. The V call is TRBV9, the J call TRBJ2-3; TRBD2 matches 11 bases. The germline V gene has CDR1 SGDLS and CDR2 YYNGEE. V lost 0 bases, J lost 6 bases, and 6 bases stayed unmatched. The CDR3 has 16 amino acids.

The chain employs TRBV28 and TRBJ2-6, with 11 bases that match TRBD1. The trim removed 6 bases at V and 3 bases at J, leaving 16 bases unmatched. The CDR3 is 20 residues long. Germline V gives CDR1 MDHEN, CDR2 SYDVKM. The CDR3, as DNA: TGTGCCAGCAGGGGTCCCCCCCAGGGACAGGGGGGAAGTGGGGCCAACGTCCTGACTTTC. As protein: CASRGPPQGQGGSGANVLTF.

The V and J genes are TRBV6-6 and TRBJ2-5; perhaps TRBD1 as D (6 bases). Germline CDR1 and CDR2: MNHNY and SVGAGI (reference sequence). This CDR3 is built from 14 residues. The V end lost 6 bases, the J end lost 4 bases, and 15 bases lay between the germline ends. The CDR3 DNA follows: TGTGCCAGCAGCCGGCCCCTAGGGGGAGAGACCCAGTACTTC. Amino acids: CASSRPLGGETQYF.

In DNA form, the CDR3 reads TGTGCCAGCAGCTCTGAGGGCGAAAACATTCAGTACTTC. It is translated as CASSSEGENIQYF. The V and J genes are TRBV2 and TRBJ2-4, with a tentative D call TRBD2 (5 bases). Trimming took off 6 bases at V and 5 bases at J, with 11 bases between the two ends. The CDR3 contains 13 residues. The germline CDR1 and CDR2 sequences are SNHLY and FYNNEI.

The chain has TRBV5-1 and TRBJ2-1; 13 bases line up with TRBD2. Germline trimming cut 3 bases from V and 4 bases from J; bases unmatched to any gene: 10. The germline CDR1 and CDR2 sequences are SGHRS and YFSETQ. The length of the CDR3 is 18 residues. The CDR3 sequence: CASSYRYELAGGYNEQFF. Written as DNA, the CDR3 is TGCGCCAGCAGCTACCGGTACGAACTAGCGGGAGGGTACAATGAGCAGTTCTTC.

The rearrangement links TRBV11-2 to TRBJ1-4, with D tentatively TRBD1 (6 bases). Per the germline V gene, CDR1 is SGHAT and CDR2 is FQNNGV. CDR3 length: 18 residues. Trimming shortened V by 2 bases and J by 4 bases, and 20 bases separated the two germline ends. The CDR3 coding sequence is TGTGCCAGCAGCTTAATCAGGGGATGGGGCCGGAATAATGAAAAACTGTTTTTT. Translating it yields CASSLIRGWGRNNEKLFF.

This chain links TRBV7-3 with TRBJ2-2, with no clear D. The germline gives CDR1 SGHTA, CDR2 FQGTGA. This CDR3 spans 15 amino acids. The ends were cut back, 5 bases at V and 0 bases at J, with 10 bases in the middle. CDR3 sequence: CASSPGPANTGELFF. The CDR3 DNA is TGTGCCAGCAGCCCGGGTCCCGCGAACACCGGGGAGCTGTTTTTT.

Notes on this clone: This sample also contains other DNA sequences that code for the same CDR3. The chain employs TRBV6-5 and TRBJ1-2; 10 nucleotides agree with TRBD1. The CDR3 spans 13 residues. J lost 7 bases, V lost 4 bases, and 3 bases had no gene match. The V gene's germline CDR1 is MNHEY and CDR2 SVGAGI. In DNA, the CDR3 is TGTGCCAGCAGTTTCCGGGACAGGGGTGGCTACACCTTC. Protein sequence: CASSFRDRGGYTF.

In this sample, this clone turned up once. The rearrangement uses TRBV27 and TRBJ2-7; D not certain. This CDR3 comprises 13 residues. Germline V gene lookup returns CDR1 MNHEY and CDR2 SMNVEV (reference sequence). V lost 2 bases to trimming and J lost 7 bases, with 12 bases between them. CDR3 loop: CASSLIYRQEQYF. CDR3 bases: TGTGCCAGCAGTTTAATTTACCGGCAAGAGCAGTACTTC.